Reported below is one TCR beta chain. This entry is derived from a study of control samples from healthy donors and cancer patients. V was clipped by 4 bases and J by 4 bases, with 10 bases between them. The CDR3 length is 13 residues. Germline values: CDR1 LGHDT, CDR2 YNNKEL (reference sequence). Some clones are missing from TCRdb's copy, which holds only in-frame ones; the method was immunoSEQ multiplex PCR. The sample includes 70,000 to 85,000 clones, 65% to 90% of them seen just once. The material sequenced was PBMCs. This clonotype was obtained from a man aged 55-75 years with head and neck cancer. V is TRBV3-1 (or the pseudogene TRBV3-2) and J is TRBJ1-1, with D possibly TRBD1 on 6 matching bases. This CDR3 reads CASSPQGGTEAFF. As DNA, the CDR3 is TGTGCCAGCAGCCCCCAAGGGGGCACTGAAGCTTTCTTT.